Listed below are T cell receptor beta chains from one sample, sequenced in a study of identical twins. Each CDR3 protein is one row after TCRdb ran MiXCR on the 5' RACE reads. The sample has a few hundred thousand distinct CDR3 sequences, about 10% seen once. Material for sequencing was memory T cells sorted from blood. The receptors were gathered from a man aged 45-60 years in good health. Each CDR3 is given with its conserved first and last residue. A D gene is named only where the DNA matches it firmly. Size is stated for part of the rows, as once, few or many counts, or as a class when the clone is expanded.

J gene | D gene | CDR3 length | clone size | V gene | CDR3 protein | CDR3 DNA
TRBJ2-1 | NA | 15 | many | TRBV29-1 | CSVSGTPEGYNEQFF | TGCAGCGTGTCCGGGACCCCCGAGGGCTACAATGAGCAGTTCTTC
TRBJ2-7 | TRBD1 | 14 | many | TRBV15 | CATSRATGGYEQYF | TGTGCCACCAGCAGAGCGACAGGGGGCTACGAGCAGTACTTC
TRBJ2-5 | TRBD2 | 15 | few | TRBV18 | CASSYGGRAGETQYF | TGTGCCAGCTCCTATGGCGGGAGGGCCGGAGAGACCCAGTACTTC
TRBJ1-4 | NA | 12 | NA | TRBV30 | CAWSVAHEKLFF | TGTGCCTGGAGTGTGGCCCATGAAAAACTGTTTTTT
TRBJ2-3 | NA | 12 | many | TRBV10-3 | CAISESRHTQYF | TGTGCCATCAGTGAGTCTCGACATACGCAGTATTTT
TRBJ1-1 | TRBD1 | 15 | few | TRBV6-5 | CASSYSPGQGAGGFF | TGTGCCAGCAGTTACTCACCGGGACAGGGGGCGGGGGGTTTCTTT
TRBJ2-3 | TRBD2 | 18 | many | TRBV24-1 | CATLESLAGDSSTDTQYF | TGTGCCACCCTTGAATCCCTAGCGGGGGACTCTAGCACAGATACGCAGTATTTT
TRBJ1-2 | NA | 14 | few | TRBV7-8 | CASSQDVRAHGYTF | TGTGCCAGCAGCCAAGACGTCCGGGCTCATGGCTACACCTTC
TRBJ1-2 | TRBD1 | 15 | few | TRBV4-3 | CASSQTDRAGYGYTF | TGCGCCAGCAGCCAAACCGACAGGGCAGGCTATGGCTACACCTTC
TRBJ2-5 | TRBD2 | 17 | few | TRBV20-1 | CSALTSGRGEGGETQYF | TGCAGTGCTCTCACTAGCGGGAGAGGAGAAGGAGGGGAGACCCAGTACTTC
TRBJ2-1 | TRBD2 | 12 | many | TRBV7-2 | CASTFAGGPRNF | TGTGCCAGCACATTCGCGGGAGGGCCGCGAAACTTC
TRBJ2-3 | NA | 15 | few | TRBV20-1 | CSAENRAASTDTQYF | TGCAGTGCGGAGAACAGGGCAGCAAGCACAGATACGCAGTATTTT
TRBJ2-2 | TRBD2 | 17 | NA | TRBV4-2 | CASSQLAGGPDTGELFF | TGTGCCAGCAGCCAACTAGCGGGAGGGCCAGACACCGGGGAGCTGTTTTTT
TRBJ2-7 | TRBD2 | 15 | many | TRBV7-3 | CASSLGVAGEQEQYF | TGTGCCAGCAGCTTAGGGGTAGCGGGAGAGCAAGAGCAGTACTTC
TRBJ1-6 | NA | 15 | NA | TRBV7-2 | CASSLSFQGYSPLHF | TGTGCCAGCAGCTTAAGTTTTCAGGGGTATTCACCCCTCCACTTT
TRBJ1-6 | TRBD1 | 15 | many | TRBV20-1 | CSARERTGQNSPLHF | TGCAGTGCTAGAGAGAGGACAGGGCAGAATTCACCCCTCCACTTT
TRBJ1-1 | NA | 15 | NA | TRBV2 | CASSEARLMNTEAFF | TGTGCCAGCAGTGAAGCGCGGCTGATGAACACTGAAGCTTTCTTT
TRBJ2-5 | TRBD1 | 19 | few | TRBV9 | CASSVAPAGYRGREETQYF | TGTGCCAGCAGCGTAGCCCCAGCCGGATACAGGGGTCGGGAAGAGACCCAGTACTTC
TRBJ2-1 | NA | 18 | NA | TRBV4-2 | CASSHELTGTSKGGEQFF | TGTGCCAGCAGCCATGAACTTACCGGGACGTCGAAGGGAGGTGAGCAGTTCTTC
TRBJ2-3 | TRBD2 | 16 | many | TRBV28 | CASSFSASGGTDTQYF | TGTGCCAGCAGTTTTTCCGCTAGCGGGGGGACAGATACGCAGTATTTT
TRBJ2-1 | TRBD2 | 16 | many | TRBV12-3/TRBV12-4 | CASSFAGTSGVYEQFF | TGTGCCAGCAGTTTTGCCGGGACTAGCGGGGTCTATGAGCAGTTCTTC
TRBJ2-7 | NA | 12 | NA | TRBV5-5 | CASSLSTTEQYF | TGTGCCAGCAGCTTATCCACGACCGAGCAGTACTTC
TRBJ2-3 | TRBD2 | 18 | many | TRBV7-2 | CASSLAKGVRGGKDTQYF | TGTGCCAGCAGCTTAGCGAAGGGGGTGCGGGGGGGAAAAGATACGCAGTATTTT
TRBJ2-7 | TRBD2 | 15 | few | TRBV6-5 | CASSYSIAGGWEQYF | TGTGCCAGCAGTTACTCGATAGCGGGAGGGTGGGAGCAGTACTTC
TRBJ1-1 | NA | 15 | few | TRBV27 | CASSLQGGRNTEAFF | TGTGCCAGCAGTCTGCAGGGTGGGAGGAACACTGAAGCTTTCTTT
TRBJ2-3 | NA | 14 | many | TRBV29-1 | CSVFFLGAPDTQYF | TGCAGCGTTTTCTTTCTGGGGGCCCCAGATACGCAGTATTTT
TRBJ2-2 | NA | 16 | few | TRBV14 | CASARTASRNTGELFF | TGTGCCAGTGCACGTACGGCTAGTCGGAACACCGGGGAGCTGTTTTTT
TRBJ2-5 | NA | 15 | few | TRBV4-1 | CASSQVRLGRETQYF | TGCGCCAGCAGCCAAGTGCGACTCGGGAGAGAGACCCAGTACTTC
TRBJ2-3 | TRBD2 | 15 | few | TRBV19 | CASRRLAGVTDTQYF | TGTGCCAGTAGGCGACTAGCGGGGGTCACAGATACGCAGTATTTT
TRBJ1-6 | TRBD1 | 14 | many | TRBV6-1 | CASTPGQGNSPLHF | TGTGCCAGCACCCCGGGACAGGGGAATTCACCCCTCCACTTT
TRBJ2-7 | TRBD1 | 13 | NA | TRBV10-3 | CANGQGAPAEQYF | TGTGCCAACGGACAGGGGGCGCCGGCTGAGCAGTACTTC
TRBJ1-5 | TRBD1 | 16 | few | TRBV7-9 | CASSLGQGNSNQPQHF | TGTGCCAGCAGCTTGGGACAGGGGAATAGCAATCAGCCCCAGCATTTT
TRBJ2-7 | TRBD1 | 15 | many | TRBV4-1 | CASSQGQGSTYEQYF | TGCGCCAGCAGCCAAGGACAGGGTTCTACCTACGAGCAGTACTTC
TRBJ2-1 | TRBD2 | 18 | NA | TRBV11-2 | CASSFGTSDTPSRAEQFF | TGTGCCAGCAGCTTCGGGACTAGCGACACACCCTCTAGGGCCGAGCAGTTCTTC
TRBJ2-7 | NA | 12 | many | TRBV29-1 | CSVEAESYEQYF | TGCAGCGTTGAAGCGGAATCCTACGAGCAGTACTTC
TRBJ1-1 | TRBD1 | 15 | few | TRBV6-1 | CASSDRGYRNTEAFF | TGTGCCAGCAGCGACAGGGGGTATAGGAACACTGAAGCTTTCTTT
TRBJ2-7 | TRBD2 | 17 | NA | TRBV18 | CASSPLAGGPNSYEQYF | TGTGCCAGCTCACCATTAGCGGGGGGGCCAAACTCCTACGAGCAGTACTTC
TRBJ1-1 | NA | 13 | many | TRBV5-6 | CASSLAAGEPIFF | TGTGCCAGCAGCTTGGCCGCCGGGGAGCCAATTTTCTTT
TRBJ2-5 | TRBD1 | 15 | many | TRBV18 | CASSVNQGAGETQYF | TGTGCCAGCTCAGTAAACCAGGGGGCCGGAGAGACCCAGTACTTC
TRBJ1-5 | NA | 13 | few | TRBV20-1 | CSAQHSTERSQHF | TGCAGTGCGCAGCACTCGACAGAGAGGTCCCAGCATTTT
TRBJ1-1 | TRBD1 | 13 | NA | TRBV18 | CASSGQGDTEAFF | TGTGCCAGCTCAGGACAGGGTGACACTGAAGCTTTCTTT
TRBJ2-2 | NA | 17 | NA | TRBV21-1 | CASRWNFRVTYTGELFF | TGTGCCAGCAGATGGAACTTCAGGGTGACATACACCGGGGAGCTGTTTTTT
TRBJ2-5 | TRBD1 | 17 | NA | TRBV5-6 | CASSLAKWTGGSETQYF | TGTGCCAGCAGCTTGGCCAAGTGGACAGGGGGCTCAGAGACCCAGTACTTC
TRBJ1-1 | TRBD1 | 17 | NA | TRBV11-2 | CASSLGFPTGVNTEAFF | TGTGCCAGCAGCTTAGGATTTCCCACAGGGGTGAACACTGAAGCTTTCTTT
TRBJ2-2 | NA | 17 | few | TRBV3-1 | CASSQGAARSNTGELFF | TGTGCCAGCAGCCAAGGGGCTGCTAGATCGAACACCGGGGAGCTGTTTTTT
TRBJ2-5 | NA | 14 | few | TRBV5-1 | CASSGGTPRETQYF | TGCGCCAGCAGCGGCGGGACCCCACGGGAGACCCAGTACTTC
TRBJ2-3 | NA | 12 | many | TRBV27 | CASSPRANTQYF | TGTGCCAGCAGTCCACGGGCGAATACGCAGTATTTT
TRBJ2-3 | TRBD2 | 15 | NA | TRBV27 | CASSLSAGGTDTQYF | TGTGCCAGCAGTTTATCGGCGGGGGGCACAGATACGCAGTATTTT
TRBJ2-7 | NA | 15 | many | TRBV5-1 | CASSLGGTDTYEQYF | TGCGCCAGCAGCCTTGGGGGGACAGATACCTACGAGCAGTACTTC
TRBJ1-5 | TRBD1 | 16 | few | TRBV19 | CASSTGQGISNQPQHF | TGTGCCAGTAGTACAGGACAGGGGATAAGCAATCAGCCCCAGCATTTT
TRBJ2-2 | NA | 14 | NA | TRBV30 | CAWGRIQGVGELFF | TGTGCCTGGGGACGTATCCAAGGGGTCGGGGAGCTGTTTTTT
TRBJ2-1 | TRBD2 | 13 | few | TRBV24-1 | CATAGRGVDEQFF | TGTGCCACCGCCGGACGGGGGGTGGATGAGCAGTTCTTC